This TCR beta chain was sequenced for a study of blood T cell repertoires in COVID-19. V lost 5 bases and J lost 2, with 15 bases in between. Per the germline V gene, CDR1 is SGHTA and CDR2 is FQGTGA. CDR3 length: 15 amino acids. Some clones are missing from TCRdb's copy, which holds only in-frame ones; the method was immunoSEQ multiplex PCR. The sample holds under 250,000 clones, 80% to 90% seen once. Sequencing was performed on PBMCs or T cells enriched from blood (not recorded which). This sequence joins TRBV7-3 and TRBJ1-2; D is undetermined. The receptor comes from a woman between 18 and 29 years old in a cohort exposed to, infected with or recovered from COVID-19 (not recorded which). The CDR3 nucleotides read TGTGCCAGCAGCCCCGCAGGCAGCCCGAACTATGGCTACACCTTC. It yields the protein CASSPAGSPNYGYTF.